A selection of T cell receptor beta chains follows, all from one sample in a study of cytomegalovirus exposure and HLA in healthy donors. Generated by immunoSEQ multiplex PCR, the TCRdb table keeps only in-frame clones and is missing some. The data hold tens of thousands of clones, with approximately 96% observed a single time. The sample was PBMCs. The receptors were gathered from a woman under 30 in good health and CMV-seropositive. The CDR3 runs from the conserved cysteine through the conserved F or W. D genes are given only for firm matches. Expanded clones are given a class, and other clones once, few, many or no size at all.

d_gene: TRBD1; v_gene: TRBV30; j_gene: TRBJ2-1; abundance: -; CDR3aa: CAWSAPGQGLSEQFF; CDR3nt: TGTGCCTGGAGTGCACCGGGACAGGGCTTGAGTGAGCAGTTCTTC
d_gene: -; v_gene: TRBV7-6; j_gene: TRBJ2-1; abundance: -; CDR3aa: CASSLVSLQAGEQFF; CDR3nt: TGTGCCAGCAGCTTAGTCTCCTTACAGGCTGGTGAGCAGTTCTTC
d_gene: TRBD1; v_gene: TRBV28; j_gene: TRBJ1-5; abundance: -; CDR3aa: CASSFGDRVRQPQHF; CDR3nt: TGTGCCAGCAGTTTTGGGGACAGGGTACGGCAGCCCCAGCATTTT
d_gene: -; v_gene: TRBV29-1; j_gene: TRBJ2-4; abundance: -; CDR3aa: CSVEGGGYIQYF; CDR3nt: TGCAGCGTTGAGGGAGGGGGATACATTCAGTACTTC
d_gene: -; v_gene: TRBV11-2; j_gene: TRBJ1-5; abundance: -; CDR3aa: CASSLAGGGNQPQHF; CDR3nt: TGTGCCAGCAGCTTAGCGGGGGGTGGCAATCAGCCCCAGCATTTT
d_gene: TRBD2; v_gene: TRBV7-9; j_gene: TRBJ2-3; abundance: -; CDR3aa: CAGSGRGTDTQYF; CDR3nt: TGTGCCGGTAGCGGGAGAGGCACAGATACGCAGTATTTT
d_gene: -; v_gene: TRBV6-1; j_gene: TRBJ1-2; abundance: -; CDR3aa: CASISFGRGYGYTF; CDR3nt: TGTGCCAGCATCAGTTTCGGGAGGGGTTATGGCTACACCTTC
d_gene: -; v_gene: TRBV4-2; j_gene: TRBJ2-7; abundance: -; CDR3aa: CASSQDESSYEQYF; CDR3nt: TGTGCCAGCAGCCAAGATGAGTCCTCCTACGAGCAGTACTTC
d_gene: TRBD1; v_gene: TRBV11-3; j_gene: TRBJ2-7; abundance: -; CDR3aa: CASSLTGMLREQYF; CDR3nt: TGTGCCAGCAGCTTGACAGGGATGTTGCGGGAGCAGTACTTC
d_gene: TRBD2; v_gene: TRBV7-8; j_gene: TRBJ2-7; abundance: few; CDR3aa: CASSWGTSGSEQYF; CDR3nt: TGTGCCAGCAGCTGGGGGACTAGCGGGAGCGAGCAGTACTTC
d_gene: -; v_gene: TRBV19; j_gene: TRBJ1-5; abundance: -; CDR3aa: CASSKDGAQGVFPNQPQHF; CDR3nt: TGTGCCAGTAGTAAAGATGGTGCCCAGGGCGTATTTCCCAATCAGCCCCAGCATTTT
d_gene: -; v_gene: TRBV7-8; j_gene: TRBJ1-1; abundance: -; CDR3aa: CASSLPPDTEAFF; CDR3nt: TGTGCCAGCAGCCTCCCCCCCGACACTGAAGCTTTCTTT
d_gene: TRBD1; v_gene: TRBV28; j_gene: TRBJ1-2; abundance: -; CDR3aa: CASRIKLSTGANYGYTF; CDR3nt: TGTGCCAGCCGCATCAAGTTATCCACAGGGGCTAACTATGGCTACACCTTC
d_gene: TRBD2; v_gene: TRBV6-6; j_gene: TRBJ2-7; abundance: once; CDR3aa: CASTIGLAGAYEQYF; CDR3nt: TGTGCCAGCACCATAGGACTAGCGGGAGCTTACGAGCAGTACTTC
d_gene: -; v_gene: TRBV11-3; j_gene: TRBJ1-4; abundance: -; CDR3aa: CASSFRGTNEKLFF; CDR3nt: TGTGCCAGCAGCTTCCGGGGTACTAATGAAAAACTGTTTTTT
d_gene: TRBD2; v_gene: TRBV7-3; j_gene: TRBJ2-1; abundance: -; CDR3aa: CASSLGLAYSSNEQFF; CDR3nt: TGTGCCAGCAGCCTGGGACTAGCCTATTCTTCCAATGAGCAGTTCTTC
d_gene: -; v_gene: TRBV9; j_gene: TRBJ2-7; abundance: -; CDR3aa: CASSVGRDWAYEQYF; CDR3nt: TGTGCCAGCAGCGTAGGGCGGGATTGGGCCTACGAGCAGTACTTC
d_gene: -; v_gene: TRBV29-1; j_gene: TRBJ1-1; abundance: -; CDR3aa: CSVEGLGPEAFF; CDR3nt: TGCAGCGTTGAAGGACTCGGTCCTGAAGCTTTCTTT
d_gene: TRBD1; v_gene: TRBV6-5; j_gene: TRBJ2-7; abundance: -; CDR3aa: CASSWTGLYEQYF; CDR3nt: TGTGCCAGCAGTTGGACAGGCCTCTACGAGCAGTACTTC
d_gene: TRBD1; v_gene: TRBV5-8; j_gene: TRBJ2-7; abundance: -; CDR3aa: CASNEPGQGQYEQYF; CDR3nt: TGTGCCAGCAACGAACCGGGACAGGGACAATACGAGCAGTACTTC
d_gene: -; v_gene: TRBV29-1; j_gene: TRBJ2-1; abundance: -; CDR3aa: CSGRLGVGSYNEQFF; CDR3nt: TGCAGCGGCAGACTAGGGGTGGGCTCCTACAATGAGCAGTTCTTC
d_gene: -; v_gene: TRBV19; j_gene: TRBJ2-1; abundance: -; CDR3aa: CASSQMVNNEQFF; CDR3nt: TGTGCCAGTAGTCAGATGGTAAACAATGAGCAGTTCTTC
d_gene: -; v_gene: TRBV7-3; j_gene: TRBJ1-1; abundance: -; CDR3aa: CASSPLPRGRNTEAFF; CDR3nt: TGTGCCAGCAGCCCCCTTCCCCGAGGGAGGAACACTGAAGCTTTCTTT
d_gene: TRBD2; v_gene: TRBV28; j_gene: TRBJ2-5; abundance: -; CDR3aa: CASRMGREDQETQYF; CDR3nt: TGTGCCAGCAGGATGGGGCGGGAGGATCAAGAGACCCAGTACTTC
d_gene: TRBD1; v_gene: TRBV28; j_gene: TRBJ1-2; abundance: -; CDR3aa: CASSGSGTALYSNYGYTF; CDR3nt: TGTGCCAGCAGTGGTAGCGGGACAGCGCTTTATTCTAACTATGGCTACACCTTC
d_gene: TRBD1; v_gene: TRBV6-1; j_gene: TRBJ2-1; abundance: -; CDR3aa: CASSELGQGADNEQFF; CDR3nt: TGTGCCAGCAGTGAACTGGGGCAGGGGGCCGACAATGAGCAGTTCTTC
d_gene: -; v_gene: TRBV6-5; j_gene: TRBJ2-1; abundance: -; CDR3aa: CASSYVGHGYNEQFF; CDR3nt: TGTGCCAGCAGTTACGTGGGACATGGGTACAATGAGCAGTTCTTC
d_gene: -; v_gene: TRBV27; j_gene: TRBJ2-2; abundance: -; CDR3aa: CASRVTWPGELFF; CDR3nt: TGTGCCAGCCGGGTCACCTGGCCCGGGGAGCTGTTTTTT
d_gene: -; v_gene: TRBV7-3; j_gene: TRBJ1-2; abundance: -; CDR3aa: CASSSPGEMGASGYTF; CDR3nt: TGTGCCAGCAGCTCCCCAGGGGAGATGGGGGCAAGTGGCTACACCTTC
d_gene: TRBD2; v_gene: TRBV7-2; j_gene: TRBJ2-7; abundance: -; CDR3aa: CASSLGLAGEQYF; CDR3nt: TGTGCCAGCAGCTTGGGACTAGCGGGAGAGCAGTACTTC
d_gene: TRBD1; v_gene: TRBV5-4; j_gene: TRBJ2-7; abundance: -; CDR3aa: CASSNGQGSYEQYF; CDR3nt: TGTGCCAGCAGCAACGGACAGGGCTCCTACGAGCAGTACTTC
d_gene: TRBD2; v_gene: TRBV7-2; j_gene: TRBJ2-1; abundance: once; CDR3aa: CASSRLGTSGYNEQFF; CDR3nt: TGTGCCAGCAGCCGACTCGGGACTAGCGGCTACAATGAGCAGTTCTTC
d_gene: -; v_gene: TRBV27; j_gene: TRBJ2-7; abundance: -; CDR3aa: CASSWTTRSYEQYF; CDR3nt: TGTGCCAGCAGTTGGACAACCAGATCCTACGAGCAGTACTTC
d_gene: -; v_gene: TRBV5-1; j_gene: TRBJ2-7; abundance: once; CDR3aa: CASSLRTEAPYEQYF; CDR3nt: TGCGCCAGCAGCTTGAGGACAGAAGCCCCCTACGAGCAGTACTTC
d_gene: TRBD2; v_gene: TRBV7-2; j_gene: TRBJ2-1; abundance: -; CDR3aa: CASRGPGTSGSNEQFF; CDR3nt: TGTGCCAGCAGGGGCCCCGGGACTAGCGGGTCCAATGAGCAGTTCTTC